This T cell receptor (beta chain) is drawn from a study of graft-versus-host responses after intestinal transplantation. General study findings and limits: Allografts carried high graft-versus-host to host-versus-graft clonal ratios in patients having graft-donor T cell macrochimerism.

Regarding this clone: No antigen is known for it.

Clones were read by immunoSEQ multiplex PCR, and TCRdb kept only the in-frame ones, dropping some. The table lists almost 40,000 clones, about 95% of them singletons. The CDR3 contains 18 residues. From germline, CDR1 is SEHNR and CDR2 FQNEAQ (reference sequence). Trimming at V came to 2 bases and at J to 2 bases, leaving 11 bases not matched to a gene. Here the sequenced sample was unstimulated CD8+ T cells sorted from spleen or lymph node cells, taken before transplant. This chain links TRBV7-9 with TRBJ2-3; the match to TRBD2 covers 9 bases. The receptor comes from a human donor who was the organ donor for an intestinal transplant. CDR3 DNA sequence: TGTGCCAGCAGCTTACGGCGAAATAGCGGGGGACACACAGATACGCAGTATTTT. Translation gives CASSLRRNSGGHTDTQYF.